The 22 T cell receptor beta chains below all came from one sample that was sequenced in a study of blood T cell repertoires in COVID-19. The repertoire was sequenced with immunoSEQ multiplex PCR; TCRdb's copy has only in-frame clones and lacks some. This sample carries about 370,000 clones, around 89% of them seen once, and the ten largest clones take more than 0.8%. Sequencing was performed on PBMCs or T cells enriched from blood (not recorded which). The receptors were sampled from a man aged 18 to 29 who had recovered from COVID-19.

V gene TRBV18 combines with J gene TRBJ1-5; weak D call: TRBD1 (6 bases). Trimming took 5 bases from V and 6 from J, leaving 14 bases between them. CDR1 and CDR2 from the germline V gene are KGHSH and LQKENI. This CDR3 has 14 amino acids. In DNA, the CDR3 is TGTGCCAGCTCAAATACAGGGATCGGTCAGCCCCAGCATTTT. Protein: CASSNTGIGQPQHF.

The rearrangement joins TRBV15 to TRBJ2-3; a possible D gene is TRBD1 (5 bases). Trimming left V 3 bases short and J 5 bases short, with 12 bases between. This CDR3 contains 14 residues. Germline CDR1 is LNHNV and CDR2 is YYDKDF (reference sequence). CDR3: CATSRKGPGDTQYF. Written as DNA, the CDR3 is TGTGCCACCAGCAGGAAGGGGCCTGGAGATACGCAGTATTTT.

The rearrangement joins TRBV4-1 to TRBJ2-6, with D possibly matching TRBD2 (5 bases). Germline CDR1 reads MGHRA; CDR2 reads YSYEKL. The CDR3 loop spans 18 amino acids. Deletions cut 0 bases from V and 4 bases from J, with 16 bases between. The CDR3 DNA is TGCGCCAGCAGCCAAGACCCCAATGAGGGCTCCGGGGCCAACGTCCTGACTTTC. Its translation is CASSQDPNEGSGANVLTF.

The J gene is TRBJ2-2, the V gene TRBV29-1; TRBD2 matches 7 bases. This CDR3 spans 14 amino acids. The germline V gene has CDR1 SQVTM and CDR2 ANQGSEA. The V gene end was trimmed by 4 bases and the J gene end by 1 base; junction bases not matched to a gene: 3. The CDR3 here is CSVALAVNTGELFF. CDR3 sequence (DNA): TGCAGCGTTGCTCTAGCGGTGAACACCGGGGAGCTGTTTTTT.

The gene calls are TRBV15 and TRBJ2-1; 9 nucleotides match TRBD2. In germline, CDR1 is LNHNV, CDR2 YYDKDF (reference sequence). The CDR3 totals 16 residues. Trimming at V came to 0 bases and at J to 2 bases, leaving 2 bases not matched to a gene. CDR3 loop: CATSRDLAGTYNEQFF. CDR3 nucleotides: TGTGCCACCAGCAGAGATCTAGCGGGAACCTACAATGAGCAGTTCTTC.

This clone was counted once. The chain recombines TRBV6-5 with TRBJ1-2; TRBD1 might be the D (5 bases). Germline loops: CDR1 MNHEY, CDR2 SVGAGI. V was cut by 2 bases and J by 8 bases, with 15 bases left in between. This CDR3 has 14 residues. The CDR3 loop reads CASSYRGRAGGYTF. CDR3 bases: TGTGCCAGCAGTTACCGGGGGAGGGCAGGAGGCTACACCTTC.

This chain joins TRBV7-9 and TRBJ1-1; 7 bases match TRBD1. V was pared by 4 bases and J by 5 bases, with 7 bases of the junction left unmatched. The CDR3 totals 14 residues. Germline-derived CDR1 and CDR2 are SEHNR and FQNEAQ (reference sequence). CDR3 sequence: CASSSKTGRTEAFF. DNA for the CDR3: TGTGCCAGCAGCTCCAAGACAGGGAGGACTGAAGCTTTCTTT.

The chain carries TRBV27 and TRBJ2-7; the match to TRBD1 covers 12 bases. This CDR3 comprises 15 residues. Germline V gives CDR1 MNHEY, CDR2 SMNVEV (reference sequence). Losses at the gene ends were 1 base for V and 6 bases for J; bases not matched to a gene: 4. The chain's CDR3 is CASSLWGQGAVEQYF. The DNA of the CDR3 is TGTGCCAGCAGTTTATGGGGACAGGGGGCCGTCGAGCAGTACTTC.

V is TRBV27 and J is TRBJ1-5; TRBD1 matches 7 bases. This CDR3 spans 15 amino acids. The trim removed 4 bases at V and 1 base at J, leaving 4 bases unmatched. Germline CDR1 and CDR2: MNHEY and SMNVEV (reference sequence). CDR3: CASSSLDRSNQPQHF. In DNA form, the CDR3 reads TGTGCCAGCAGTTCTCTGGACAGGAGCAATCAGCCCCAGCATTTT.

This chain connects TRBV6-1 to TRBJ1-2; D is ambiguous. The germline V gene encodes CDR1 MNHNS and CDR2 SASEGT. Trimming removed 3 bases from V and 4 bases from J, with 9 bases in between. The CDR3 is 13 amino acids. CDR3 sequence reads: CASSEEQLYGYTF. CDR3 bases: TGTGCCAGCAGTGAGGAACAGCTCTATGGCTACACCTTC.

The chain employs TRBV5-4 and TRBJ1-2, with D possibly TRBD1 on 6 matching bases. The CDR3 runs to 14 residues. CDR1 SGHNT and CDR2 YYREEE come from the germline V gene (reference sequence). The V gene lost 4 bases and the J gene lost 0 bases, with 10 bases spanning the gap. CDR3 in amino acids: CASSRRQANYGYTF. CDR3 nucleotides: TGTGCCAGCAGCCGCCGACAGGCTAACTATGGCTACACCTTC.

This clone has only one observation. This sequence joins TRBV3-1 (or the pseudogene TRBV3-2) and TRBJ2-6; 9 bases agree with TRBD1. Trimming removed 4 bases from V and 2 bases from J; junction bases left unmatched: 6. This CDR3 contains 17 residues. Germline V CDR1 and CDR2: LGHDT, YNNKEL (reference sequence). This chain's CDR3 is CASSPYTGGAGANVLTF. The CDR3 DNA reads TGTGCCAGCAGCCCTTACACAGGGGGCGCTGGGGCCAACGTCCTGACTTTC.

The gene calls are TRBV6-5 and TRBJ2-1, with TRBD1 matching 8 bases. Germline trimming cut 6 bases from V and 4 bases from J; bases unmatched to any gene: 8. The CDR3 sequence is 15 residues long. The V gene's germline CDR1 is MNHEY and CDR2 SVGAGI. CDR3 in amino acids: CASRAGQGTYNEQFF. CDR3 sequence (DNA): TGTGCCAGCAGGGCCGGACAGGGAACATACAATGAGCAGTTCTTC.

V is TRBV5-1 and J is TRBJ1-5; D gene uncertain. Germline loops: CDR1 SGHRS, CDR2 YFSETQ. The CDR3 spans 13 residues. Trimming shortened V by 4 bases and J by 9 bases, and 14 bases separated the two germline ends. Written as DNA, the CDR3 is TGCGCCAGCAGCGACGACGGGGTTTTGCCCCAGCATTTT. It is translated as CASSDDGVLPQHF.

The chain uses TRBV6-5 and TRBJ1-4, with 7 bases identical to TRBD1. The CDR3 is made up of 15 amino acids. Germline V lookup: CDR1 MNHEY, CDR2 SVGAGI. V lost 7 bases and J lost 6; bases outside the gene matches: 11. CDR3: CASNGVGQRDEKLFF. In nucleotides, the CDR3 is TGTGCCAGCAATGGCGTGGGACAGCGAGATGAAAAACTGTTTTTT.

This sequence joins TRBV5-5 and TRBJ1-5; possibly TRBD1 for D (5 bases). CDR3 size: 15 residues. Germline V CDR1 and CDR2: SGHKS, YYEKEE (reference sequence). Trimming stripped 0 bases from V and 6 bases from J, with 13 bases between. CDR3 in amino acids: CASSLEGHSAQPQHF. For the CDR3, the DNA is TGTGCCAGCAGCTTGGAAGGACACAGCGCTCAGCCCCAGCATTTT.

The chain recombines TRBV5-4 with TRBJ2-7; no definite D call. Trimming left V 0 bases short and J 0 bases short, with 7 bases between. This CDR3 has 14 residues. The germline V gene encodes CDR1 SGHNT and CDR2 YYREEE (reference sequence). As DNA, the CDR3 is TGTGCCAGCAGCTTGGACAGTCCCTCCTACGAGCAGTACTTC. Protein: CASSLDSPSYEQYF.

This rearrangement joins TRBV10-1 to TRBJ2-7; TRBD1 aligns across 7 bases. Germline V CDR1 and CDR2: WNHNN, SYGVQD (reference sequence). The CDR3 runs to 13 residues. V dropped 4 bases and J dropped 3; count of bases not matched to a gene: 3. DNA of the CDR3: TGCGCCAGCAGTGCGGGACAGCTCTACGAGCAGTACTTC. It codes for CASSAGQLYEQYF.

The chain has TRBV27 and TRBJ1-6, with 9 bases that match TRBD1. CDR1 MNHEY and CDR2 SMNVEV come from the germline V gene (reference sequence). V lost 2 bases, J lost 10 bases, and 6 bases stayed unmatched. CDR3 length: 15 amino acids. CDR3 loop: CASSLVGQGGSPLHF. The CDR3 region has the DNA TGTGCCAGCAGTTTAGTGGGACAGGGTGGCTCACCCCTCCACTTT.

This clone was detected once. The CDR3 spells CASSYFASGGYGLHEQFF. DNA for the CDR3: TGTGCCAGCAGTTATTTTGCTAGCGGGGGTTACGGACTACATGAGCAGTTCTTC. The V and J genes are TRBV6-2 or TRBV6-3 and TRBJ2-1; 10 bases fit TRBD2. CDR1 MNHEY and CDR2 SVGEGT come from the germline V gene. V gave up 3 bases and J gave up 8 bases; unmatched junction bases: 16. The CDR3 contains 18 residues.

The chain combines TRBV9 with TRBJ2-1, with 16 bases aligning to TRBD2. Germline CDR1 and CDR2: SGDLS and YYNGEE. V was clipped by 0 bases and J by 6 bases; unmatched bases: 3. The CDR3 consists of 17 residues. The DNA for the CDR3 is TGTGCCAGCAGCGTAGGGGGACTAGCGGGAGGGCCCAATGAGCAGTTCTTC. Protein product: CASSVGGLAGGPNEQFF.

The chain couples TRBV4-1 to TRBJ1-1; 7 nucleotides match TRBD1. Germline V gene lookup returns CDR1 MGHRA and CDR2 YSYEKL. The V gene end was trimmed by 8 bases and the J gene end by 4 bases; junction bases not matched to a gene: 1. CDR3 length: 11 amino acids. The CDR3 sequence: CASSGGTEAFF. The CDR3 nucleotides are TGCGCCAGCTCAGGGGGCACTGAAGCTTTCTTT.